These 23 T cell receptor beta chains share one sample of origin, sequenced in a study of T cell responses to AZD1222 COVID-19 vaccine. Here immunoSEQ multiplex PCR was the method, and the copy in TCRdb shows in-frame clones only, minus some. Altogether 75,000 to 90,000 clones are present, approximately 81% being singletons, with the ten largest covering around an eighth. The sequences come from peripheral blood, collected on day 0 of AZD1222 vaccination. These receptor sequences come from an adult in good health.

The CDR3 DNA sequence: TGTGCCAGCAGTGACCAACGTGCGGATACGCAGTATTTT. Protein: CASSDQRADTQYF. The chain recombines TRBV6-4 with TRBJ2-3; D remains unclear. Per the germline V gene, CDR1 is MRHNA and CDR2 is SNTAGT. Trimming took 2 bases from V and 6 from J, leaving 9 bases between them. This CDR3 is built from 13 residues.

The rearrangement joins TRBV7-2 to TRBJ2-7, with 9 positions matching TRBD1. The junction had 8 bases not matched to a gene; V was cut back by 3 bases and J by 5 bases. This CDR3 region has 15 residues. Germline lookup yields CDR1 SGHTA and CDR2 FQGNSA. The CDR3 sequence is CASSFPDRGIHEQYF. Written as DNA, the CDR3 is TGTGCCAGCAGCTTCCCGGACAGGGGTATCCACGAGCAGTACTTC.

This CDR3 reads CASSLSADGTQYF. In DNA, the CDR3 is TGTGCCAGCAGCTTATCGGCCGACGGTACGCAGTATTTT. The chain recombines TRBV7-2 with TRBJ2-3; D is undetermined. Germline assignment: CDR1 SGHTA and CDR2 FQGNSA. V dropped 2 bases and J dropped 8 bases, with 11 bases sitting between them. CDR3 size: 13 residues. The full variable domain, completed using reference TRBV7-2 and TRBJ2-3, is GAGVSQSPSNKVTEKGKDVELRCDPISGHTALYWYRQSLGQGLEFLIYFQGNSAPDKSGLPSDRFSAERTGGSVSTLTIQRTQQEDSAVYLCASSLSADGTQYFGPGTRLTVL.

The chain joins TRBV5-1 to TRBJ2-3; 9 bases line up with TRBD2. With V trimmed by 4 bases and J by 6 bases, 9 bases remained unmatched. Germline CDR1 and CDR2: SGHRS and YFSETQ. CDR3 length: 15 residues. In DNA form, the CDR3 reads TGCGCCAGCAGCCAAGCGGGGGGCAGGCAGGATACGCAGTATTTT. Amino acid sequence: CASSQAGGRQDTQYF. Full variable domain (missing parts from reference TRBV5-1 and TRBJ2-3): KAGVTQTPRYLIKTRGQQVTLSCSPISGHRSVSWYQQTPGQGLQFLFEYFSETQRNKGNFPGRFSGRQFSNSRSEMNVSTLELGDSALYLCASSQAGGRQDTQYFGPGTRLTVL.

The rearrangement joins TRBV6-2 or TRBV6-3 to TRBJ1-3; 8 bases agree with TRBD1. The germline V gene encodes CDR1 MNHEY and CDR2 SVGEGT. The V gene end was trimmed by 4 bases and the J gene end by 0 bases; junction bases not matched to a gene: 8. The CDR3 has 17 amino acids. The CDR3 region is CASSFRTDRASGNTIYF. The DNA of the CDR3 is TGTGCCAGCAGTTTCCGAACGGACAGGGCCTCTGGAAACACCATATATTTT.

The chain carries TRBV29-1 and TRBJ2-3; 9 bases line up with TRBD1. V shed 1 base and J 4 bases; nucleotides not matched to a gene: 6. Germline values: CDR1 SQVTM, CDR2 ANQGSEA. The CDR3 consists of 15 residues. The DNA for the CDR3 is TGCAGCGTTGAAGCGACAGGGGGAGTTTCAGATACGCAGTATTTT. As protein: CSVEATGGVSDTQYF.

This clone has just one count. V usage is TRBV3-1 (or the pseudogene TRBV3-2) and J usage is TRBJ2-3, with D perhaps TRBD1 (7 bases). Germline loops: CDR1 LGHDT, CDR2 YNNKEL (reference sequence). This CDR3 contains 16 residues. V lost 4 bases to trimming and J lost 4 bases, with 18 bases between them. The CDR3 loop reads CASSPPRTGGADTQYF. CDR3 DNA sequence: TGTGCCAGCAGCCCACCAAGGACAGGCGGGGCAGATACGCAGTATTTT.

The V call is TRBV11-3, the J call TRBJ1-2; D is uncertain. The CDR3 extends over 16 amino acids. CDR1 is SGHNT, CDR2 YENEEA, per germline. With 0 bases removed from V and 5 bases from J, the gap between germline ends came to 16 bases. The CDR3 DNA sequence: TGTGCCAGCAGCTTAGATATTCAGGTTTTCTTTTATGGCTACACCTTC. It yields the protein CASSLDIQVFFYGYTF.

The CDR3 nucleotides read TGTGCCAGTAGTATGGGACTAGCGTGGAGTCCCTACGAGCAGTACTTC. Protein: CASSMGLAWSPYEQYF. The gene calls are TRBV19 and TRBJ2-7; 10 bases are a match to TRBD2. The germline V gene has CDR1 LNHDA and CDR2 SQIVND (reference sequence). The CDR3 is 16 residues long. V trimming: 3 bases; J trimming: 2 bases; junction bases outside the gene matches: 7.

The V gene is TRBV6-5, the J gene TRBJ2-5; 8 positions match TRBD2. Germline V gives CDR1 MNHEY, CDR2 SVGAGI. CDR3 length: 14 amino acids. V lost 8 bases and J lost 5; bases outside the gene matches: 10. The CDR3 reads CASVPGGAYETQYF. The CDR3, as DNA: TGTGCCAGCGTCCCCGGGGGGGCTTATGAGACCCAGTACTTC.

This chain joins TRBV19 and TRBJ1-4, with 7 bases that match TRBD1. This CDR3 is built from 16 residues. The germline CDR1 and CDR2 sequences are LNHDA and SQIVND (reference sequence). The V and J ends lost 5 bases and 10 bases, in that order; junction bases with no gene match: 16. The CDR3 spells CASSVATGTKIGKLFF. In DNA, the CDR3 is TGTGCCAGTAGTGTCGCGACAGGGACAAAAATCGGAAAACTGTTTTTT.

This clone was seen a handful of times. CDR3 region: CASSVDGGQGNEQFF. CDR3 nucleotides: TGTGCCAGCAGCGTAGACGGGGGGCAAGGAAATGAGCAGTTCTTC. The chain is built from TRBV9 and TRBJ2-1; tentative D call: TRBD2 (7 bases). V was cut by 0 bases and J by 7 bases, with 14 bases left in between. The germline CDR1 and CDR2 sequences are SGDLS and YYNGEE. The CDR3 consists of 15 residues.

The chain employs TRBV2 and TRBJ2-7, with a possible D match to TRBD1 (7 bases). The CDR3 runs to 21 residues. Looked up from germline, CDR1 is SNHLY and CDR2 is FYNNEI. V dropped 1 base and J dropped 2 bases, with 30 bases sitting between them. CDR3 sequence (DNA): TGTGCCAGCAGTGAAGGCGTTTGGGGGGTACAGGGGACCACAACGACCTACGAGCAGTACTTC. As protein: CASSEGVWGVQGTTTTYEQYF. The full variable domain, its missing parts supplied by reference TRBV2 and TRBJ2-7, is EPEVTQTPSHQVTQMGQEVILRCVPISNHLYFYWYRQILGQKVEFLVSFYNNEISEKSEIFDDQFSVERPDGSNFTLKIRSTKLEDSAMYFCASSEGVWGVQGTTTTYEQYFGPGTRLTVT.

J is TRBJ1-1 and V is TRBV19; TRBD1 is a possible D gene (6 bases). CDR1 and CDR2 (germline): LNHDA, SQIVND (reference sequence). The CDR3 is 14 residues long. Trimming cost V 5 bases and J 2 bases, with 12 bases left between them. The CDR3, as DNA: TGTGCCAGTAGTTACACAGGGTTCAACACTGAAGCTTTCTTT. It translates to CASSYTGFNTEAFF.

The rearrangement links TRBV13 to TRBJ1-2, with D perhaps TRBD1 (6 bases). The germline CDR1 and CDR2 sequences are PRHDT and FYEKMQ (reference sequence). The CDR3 has 14 residues. V was clipped by 8 bases and J by 5 bases, with 18 bases between them. The CDR3 sequence is CASPRGGPRYGYTF. CDR3 sequence (DNA): TGTGCCAGCCCGAGGGGGGGGCCGCGGTATGGCTACACCTTC.

The chain joins TRBV19 to TRBJ1-2; the D is unclear. Germline values: CDR1 LNHDA, CDR2 SQIVND (reference sequence). Trimming stripped 5 bases from V and 4 bases from J, with 17 bases between. This CDR3 comprises 15 residues. CDR3 sequence: CASSSPPGTFYGYTF. In DNA form, the CDR3 reads TGTGCCAGTAGTTCCCCCCCCGGAACCTTCTATGGCTACACCTTC.

This clone was counted once. This chain connects TRBV18 to TRBJ2-1, with TRBD2 as a possible D gene (5 bases). Germline V CDR1 and CDR2: KGHSH, LQKENI. The V end was cut by 2 bases, the J end by 4 bases, with 15 bases between. This CDR3 contains 16 residues. The CDR3 DNA follows: TGTGCCAGCTCACCAAGAGCGGTCCTCCTTTACAATGAGCAGTTCTTC. Its translation is CASSPRAVLLYNEQFF.

This clone has just one count. This chain joins TRBV7-9 and TRBJ2-2, with D perhaps matching TRBD1 (6 bases). Germline V gives CDR1 SEHNR, CDR2 FQNEAQ (reference sequence). The CDR3 sequence is 15 residues long. The ends were cut back, 0 bases at V and 1 base at J, with 6 bases in the middle. The CDR3 DNA follows: TGTGCCAGCAGCTTAGCAGGGGGGAACACCGGGGAGCTGTTTTTT. Its translation: CASSLAGGNTGELFF.

The chain employs TRBV28 and TRBJ2-2, with TRBD1 matching 8 bases. CDR1 is MDHEN, CDR2 SYDVKM, per germline. The CDR3 has 16 residues. J was trimmed by 5 bases and V by 5 bases; bases with no gene match: 10. This CDR3 reads CASSHNQGAGTGELFF. The CDR3 DNA follows: TGTGCCAGCAGTCACAACCAGGGGGCAGGTACCGGGGAGCTGTTTTTT.

Only one count was recorded for this clone. The chain uses TRBV5-4 and TRBJ1-2; D unclear. V dropped 3 bases and J dropped 3 bases, with 6 bases sitting between them. The CDR3 is made up of 12 amino acids. The germline V gene has CDR1 SGHNT and CDR2 YYREEE (reference sequence). The CDR3 loop is CASSSDYYGYTF. CDR3 DNA sequence: TGTGCCAGCAGCTCTGACTACTATGGCTACACCTTC.

The CDR3 DNA reads as TGTGCCAGCAGCTTATACGGGGGGGCCGGCACAGATACGCAGTATTTT. As protein: CASSLYGGAGTDTQYF. The chain couples TRBV11-3 to TRBJ2-3, with 8 bases fitting TRBD2. The CDR3 sequence is 16 residues long. V dropped 2 bases and J dropped 1; count of bases not matched to a gene: 5. Germline V CDR1 and CDR2: SGHNT, YENEEA.

The chain couples TRBV7-9 to TRBJ2-7, with D unclear. In germline, CDR1 is SEHNR, CDR2 FQNEAQ (reference sequence). There are 12 residues in the CDR3. Trimming shortened V by 5 bases and J by 5 bases, and 10 bases separated the two germline ends. CDR3 amino acids: CASSPRPDEQYF. The CDR3 DNA sequence: TGTGCCAGCAGCCCAAGGCCCGACGAGCAGTACTTC.

The gene calls are TRBV5-1 and TRBJ2-3; D unresolved. Deletions cut 4 bases from V and 0 bases from J, with 6 bases between. This CDR3 is built from 13 residues. CDR1 is SGHRS and CDR2 is YFSETQ in the germline V gene. The CDR3 loop reads CASSLSSTDTQYF. The CDR3 DNA reads as TGCGCCAGCAGCCTCTCTAGCACAGATACGCAGTATTTT.